This T cell receptor beta chain originates from a study of PD-1 blockade in mismatch repair-deficient tumors. Study-wide background: Patients had around 11 mismatch repair-deficient cancer types, all previously treated and progressing.

Study outcomes and limitations: Rapid post-treatment expansion, then contraction, generally preceding radiologic response, marked tumor-resident clones.

Points on this clone: The antigen is unknown.

TCRs were sequenced from a few patients responding to pembrolizumab. TCRdb's table, derived via immunoSEQ multiplex PCR, lists solely in-frame clones and lacks some. The sample includes 40,000 or so clones, roughly 83% seen only once; the top ten take approximately 24%. The source is an adult with mismatch repair-deficient cancer. Specimen: peripheral blood, collected 4 weeks after starting pembrolizumab.

CDR3 nucleotide sequence: TGTGCCAGTATACATGTCACGGGCACCATATATTTT. Translated, it gives CASIHVTGTIYF. This chain joins TRBV19 and TRBJ1-3; unclear D gene. The CDR3 sequence is 12 residues long. CDR1 LNHDA and CDR2 SQIVND come from the germline V gene (reference sequence). The germline V and J ends were trimmed by 7 bases and 9 bases, with 13 bases remaining between them.